Sequencing of this T cell receptor (beta chain) was carried out in a study of shared clonotypes between healthy human individuals (dated by TCRdb to the early 2020s). Regarding the study in general: The cohort comprised a couple of women and a few men aged 18 to 49 years. Different laboratories and diverse techniques were used to prepare libraries and sequence TCR repertoires, to increase sequencing depth and limit assay-specific biases. For each donor, CD4 naive and CD4 memory were each run on three plates, CD8 naive on two plates, and CD8 memory on one plate. Each donor's leukapheresis produced roughly between roughly 0.85 and 10 billion PBMCs. To estimate repertoire size and how much clonotypes are shared between individuals, the study performed deep sequencing of blood TCR repertoires from roughly five healthy adults.

TCR CDR3 regions were amplified from genomic DNA by multiplex PCR using the deep immunoSEQ assay. Extracted genomic DNA from each cell subset was spread evenly across all wells of several immunoSEQ 96-well plates, with each plate serving as a replicate. For sorted subsets, approximately 200 ng of genomic DNA, equivalent to some 30,000 T cell genomes, went into each replicate PCR. The purified libraries were quantified using a Qubit 3.0 fluorometer, sized with a Bioanalyzer 2100, and then quantified again using the KAPA Library Quantification kit. A separate single-read 150-cycle Illumina NextSeq 550 flow cell was used to sequence each immunoSEQ 96-well plate. The study's processing was this. The immunoSEQ output contained only junctional sequences without quality scores, so filtering could not match that applied to full-length reads. Sequences were annotated with PyIR, a Python wrapper for IgBLAST v1.9, and V/J genes and CDR3 were assigned using IMGT germline references. Any read was removed if the V/J assignment was weak (E-value above 1e-6), the CDR3 was missing, or the read contained stop codons, out-of-frame junctions, or ambiguous translated residues. V3J clonotypes were defined as sequences sharing the same inferred V gene, J gene, and CDR3 amino acid sequence. Percentage overlap between repertoires was calculated by dividing the number of shared unique clonotypes by the size of the smaller repertoire. Three approaches were used to assess repertoire richness: RTK rarefaction, the Chao1 estimator, and Recon v2.1 estimates of unobserved clonotypes. OLGA was used to compute generation probabilities for all TCRbeta clonotypes that the gDNA method yielded from a handful of donors. TCRdb obtained this table from immuneACCESS and retained in-frame rearrangements with V and J assigned. These tables miss some clones; where compared with another copy, unresolved V genes account for less than half of the shortfall, and the remainder is unexplained. V and J calls and clone size follow that table, whereas D and trimming were derived from the DNA. In this sample the table shows over a million clones, roughly 97% of which occur a single time. The ten largest clonotypes hold about 1.2% of the sample.

Measured from the cysteine to the phenylalanine, the CDR3 is 14 residues long. Just the 42-base CDR3 DNA is kept, in frame starting at base 1. From a lookup of the germline V gene, CDR1 and CDR2 are MDHEN and SYDVKM. Deletion took 5 bases off V and 3 bases off J, with a span of 11 bases between the germline ends. Overall study results and their limits: Pairwise subsampling led to the expectation that sequencing depth would affect the degree of clonotype sharing among donors. Across a handful of donors, roughly 5.4% of naive CD4, approximately 4% of naive CD8, under 2.5% of memory CD4, and approximately 0.42% of memory CD8 clonotypes were shared. Rarefaction of sorted-subset datasets indicated incomplete sequencing despite the large sequencing depth. The genetic and exposure-history diversity represented was limited by the small number of donors. Estimated clonotype richness was generally larger for naive than for memory subsets. Sampling was restricted to blood, and TCR repertoires in tissue are likely to differ from TCR repertoires in blood. Higher generation probabilities were observed for clonotypes shared by all four sorted-subset donors than for non-shared clonotypes.

A remark on this clone: The antigen it recognizes is unknown. It has no much larger one-base neighbor in the sample; base qualities were not kept.

The donors were healthy, HIV-negative adults with no recently reported acute infections or vaccinations. Every donor was a Caucasian adult residing in Nashville, Tennessee, USA. CD4+ T cells were enriched through magnetic negative selection, after which naive cells were positively selected on CD45RA and the remaining negative fraction served as the memory subset. Blood was collected by leukapheresis, and PBMCs were isolated by Ficoll-Histopaque density gradient centrifugation and then cryopreserved in liquid nitrogen vapor phase. Analytical flow cytometry was used to check the purity and quantity of every magnetically sorted T cell population. Genomic DNA was isolated from every sorted fraction and measured by UV absorbance on a Nanodrop 2000c.

The chain is assembled from TRBV28 and TRBJ1-5; a weak D assignment points to TRBD1 (5 bases agree). Sequenced material: naive CD4+ T cells sorted from blood. Interpreted using the paper, the cell subset or site label stands for: CD45RA+ positively selected. This receptor was obtained from a man between 25 and 39 years old in good health. The DNA is TGTGCCAGCAGTCTCGGACAAACCAATCAGCCCCAGCATTTT. Its protein reads: CASSLGQTNQPQHF.